A single sample is the source of the 16 T cell receptor beta chains below, sequenced in a study of blood T cell repertoires in COVID-19 (TCRdb year 2020). Preparation of the library involved the immunoSEQ multiplex PCR assay. TCRdb limited this immuneACCESS table to in-frame rearrangements with V and J called. A share of clones is missing; checked studies link under half to unresolved V genes, and the rest is unexplained. Within this sample are over 110,000 clones, with 80% to 90% of them counted one time only. The ten largest clones add up to 1.7% of the sample. Sequencing input: peripheral blood. The receptor source for this set is a woman in her 50s with acute or convalescent COVID-19.

The chain employs TRBV12-3 or TRBV12-4 and TRBJ2-7; D call uncertain. CDR3 size: 13 residues. Trimming removed 3 bases at V and 1 base at J, with 7 bases between. Here the CDR3 DNA reads TGTGCCAGCAGTTTCGGCGGATCCTACGAGCAGTACTTC. Translation gives CASSFGGSYEQYF.

The chain employs TRBV18 and TRBJ2-1, with D perhaps matching TRBD2 (6 bases). The V gene's germline CDR1 is KGHSH and CDR2 LQKENI. V was shortened by 3 bases and J by 4 bases, with 7 bases between the two germline ends. The CDR3 loop spans 13 amino acids. The CDR3 DNA reads as TGTGCCAGCTCACCCCGGGAGTACAATGAGCAGTTCTTC. Translated, it gives CASSPREYNEQFF.

The chain carries TRBV7-3 and TRBJ2-5; 8 bases align to TRBD1. The CDR3 length is 16 residues. The V gene's germline CDR1 is SGHTA and CDR2 FQGTGA. With V trimmed by 1 base and J by 5 bases, 9 bases remained unmatched. The CDR3 here is CASSLMGQGARETQYF. CDR3 DNA: TGTGCCAGCAGCTTAATGGGTCAGGGGGCTCGGGAGACCCAGTACTTC.

The chain employs TRBV3-1 (or the pseudogene TRBV3-2) and TRBJ2-7; D call uncertain. Trimming cost V 4 bases and J 4 bases, with 17 bases left between them. The germline V gene encodes CDR1 LGHDT and CDR2 YNNKEL (reference sequence). The CDR3 loop spans 15 amino acids. For the CDR3, the DNA is TGTGCCAGCAGCCGAAACTTCCTCGACGGGTACGAGCAGTACTTC. Amino acids: CASSRNFLDGYEQYF.

The V and J genes are TRBV7-6 and TRBJ2-1; D gene ambiguous. Germline CDR1 SGHVS, CDR2 FNYEAQ. This CDR3 has 15 residues. The germline V and J ends were trimmed by 1 base and 5 bases, with 12 bases remaining between them. CDR3 nucleotide sequence: TGTGCCAGCAGCTTAGTTTCTAAATTACACAATGAGCAGTTCTTC. Protein: CASSLVSKLHNEQFF.

This rearrangement joins TRBV28 to TRBJ1-2; TRBD1 aligns across 8 bases. The CDR3 extends over 13 amino acids. V lost 7 bases and J lost 4; bases outside the gene matches: 5. Germline lookup yields CDR1 MDHEN and CDR2 SYDVKM. CDR3 nucleotide sequence: TGTGCCAGCATCTTCCAGGGGGCCTATGGCTACACCTTC. Translating gives CASIFQGAYGYTF.

The rearrangement joins TRBV30 to TRBJ2-2; 7 nucleotides match TRBD1. Trimming took 3 bases from V and 1 from J; bases not matched to a gene: 5. In germline, CDR1 is GTSNPN, CDR2 SVGIG (reference sequence). This CDR3 contains 15 residues. The chain's CDR3 is CAWRSWDRNTGELFF. The DNA of the CDR3 is TGTGCCTGGAGATCCTGGGACAGGAACACCGGGGAGCTGTTTTTT.

This chain joins TRBV11-2 and TRBJ2-3, with D hard to call. CDR3 length equals 16 residues. Trimming pared 1 base from V and 1 base from J, leaving 12 bases between. Germline assignment: CDR1 SGHAT and CDR2 FQNNGV. CDR3 DNA: TGTGCCAGCAGCTTAGTTGTCGGAGTGGGCACAGATACGCAGTATTTT. Translating gives CASSLVVGVGTDTQYF.

This clone was counted only a few times. V gene TRBV5-4 combines with J gene TRBJ1-2; 8 bases align to TRBD1. Germline lookup yields CDR1 SGHNT and CDR2 YYREEE (reference sequence). CDR3 length equals 14 residues. V shed 0 bases, J shed 2 bases, and the junction held 0 bases outside the gene matches. CDR3 region: CASSLGQGNYGYTF. The CDR3 nucleotides read TGTGCCAGCAGCTTGGGACAGGGGAACTATGGCTACACCTTC.

This clone was observed once. The rearrangement links TRBV5-5 to TRBJ2-1, with 12 bases that match TRBD2. The germline gives CDR1 SGHKS, CDR2 YYEKEE (reference sequence). This CDR3 comprises 15 residues. With V trimmed by 4 bases and J by 9 bases, 8 bases remained unmatched. The CDR3 is CASSLRLAGVAEQFF. The CDR3 DNA is TGTGCCAGCAGCCTTCGACTAGCGGGAGTGGCTGAGCAGTTCTTC. Based on the CDR3 plus reference TRBV5-5 and TRBJ2-1, the full variable domain is DAGVTQSPTHLIKTRGQQVTLRCSPISGHKSVSWYQQVLGQGPQFIFQYYEKEERGRGNFPDRFSARQFPNYSSELNVNALLLGDSALYLCASSLRLAGVAEQFFGPGTRLTVL.

CDR3 nucleotides: TGTGCCAGCAGTGAAGCCCCCTTGGAGACCCAGTACTTC. Amino acids: CASSEAPLETQYF. The chain joins TRBV6-1 to TRBJ2-5, with D hard to call. Trimming took off 0 bases at V and 5 bases at J, with 7 bases between the two ends. CDR1 and CDR2 from the germline V gene are MNHNS and SASEGT. This CDR3 comprises 13 residues.

The chain is built from TRBV19 and TRBJ1-2; D not resolved. The CDR3 extends over 16 amino acids. CDR1 LNHDA and CDR2 SQIVND come from the germline V gene (reference sequence). The ends were cut back, 1 base at V and 6 bases at J, with 18 bases in the middle. The CDR3, as DNA: TGTGCCAGTAGTATAGGGCGTCGAGGGAGGAGGAATGGCTACACCTTC. This codes for CASSIGRRGRRNGYTF.

J is TRBJ2-3 and V is TRBV5-1; the D is unclear. Germline V CDR1 and CDR2: SGHRS, YFSETQ. The V end was cut by 1 base, the J end by 6 bases, with 6 bases between. This CDR3 has 12 amino acids. CDR3: CASSLSSDTQYF. The CDR3 nucleotides read TGCGCCAGCAGCTTGAGCTCCGATACGCAGTATTTT.

This chain uses TRBV5-5 with TRBJ2-3; 8 bases line up with TRBD2. Losses at the gene ends were 0 bases for V and 1 base for J; bases not matched to a gene: 4. There are 16 residues in the CDR3. Germline CDR1 SGHKS, CDR2 YYEKEE (reference sequence). The CDR3 nucleotides are TGTGCCAGCAGCTTGGCCGGGAGGGAAGGCACAGATACGCAGTATTTT. Its protein product is CASSLAGREGTDTQYF.

The chain recombines TRBV4-2 with TRBJ1-4; weak D call: TRBD1 (5 bases). The germline V gene has CDR1 LGHNA and CDR2 YNFKEQ. This CDR3 is 17 amino acids long. V was shortened by 0 bases and J by 4 bases, with 15 bases between the two germline ends. The CDR3 sequence: CASSQDFRGNGNEKLFF. The CDR3 nucleotides are TGTGCCAGCAGCCAAGACTTTCGGGGGAACGGTAATGAAAAACTGTTTTTT.

The chain combines TRBV4-2 with TRBJ2-2; D perhaps matches TRBD1 (6 bases). Germline V gene sequence: CDR1 LGHNA, CDR2 YNFKEQ. The CDR3 runs to 13 residues. The ends were cut back, 4 bases at V and 5 bases at J, with 8 bases in the middle. CDR3: CASSLDRTGELFF. DNA of the CDR3: TGTGCCAGCAGCCTAGACAGGACCGGGGAGCTGTTTTTT.